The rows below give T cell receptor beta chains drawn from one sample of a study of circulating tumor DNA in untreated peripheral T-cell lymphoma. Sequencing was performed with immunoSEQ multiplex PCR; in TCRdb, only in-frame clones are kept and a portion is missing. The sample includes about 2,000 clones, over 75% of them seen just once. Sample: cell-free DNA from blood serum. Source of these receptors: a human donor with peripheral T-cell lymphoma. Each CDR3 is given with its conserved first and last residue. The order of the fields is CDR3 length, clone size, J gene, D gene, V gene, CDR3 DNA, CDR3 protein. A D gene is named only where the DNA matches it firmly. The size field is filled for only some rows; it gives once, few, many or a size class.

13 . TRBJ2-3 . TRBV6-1 TGTGCCAGCAGTCCGCGGGACTCTAATACGCAGTATTTT CASSPRDSNTQYF
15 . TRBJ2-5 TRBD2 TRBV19 TGTGCCAGTAGCCTAGACAGCGGGAGCGAGGAGACCCAGTACTTC CASSLDSGSEETQYF
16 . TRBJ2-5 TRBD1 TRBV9 TGTGCCAGCAGCGTTGGGACAGGAGTTATTAAAGAGACCCAGTACTTC CASSVGTGVIKETQYF
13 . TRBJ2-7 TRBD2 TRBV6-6 TGTGCCAGCAAGACTAGCGGGAGCTACGAGCAGTACTTC CASKTSGSYEQYF
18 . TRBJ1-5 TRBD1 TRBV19 TGTGCCAGTAGTATAAGCCTGAGGACAGGATTTAGCAATCAGCCCCAGCATTTT CASSISLRTGFSNQPQHF
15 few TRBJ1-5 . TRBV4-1 TGCGCCAGCAGCCAAAGTCCAGGCCTCAATCAGCCCCAGCATTTT CASSQSPGLNQPQHF
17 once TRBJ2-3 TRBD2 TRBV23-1 TGCGCCAGCAGTCAATCGCTAGCGGGGGCCGAGGAGGATACGCAGTATTTT CASSQSLAGAEEDTQYF
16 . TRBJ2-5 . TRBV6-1 TGTGCCAGCAGTGAAGCAGGGGGTAGCGGACAAGAGACCCAGTACTTC CASSEAGGSGQETQYF
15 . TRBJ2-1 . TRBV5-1 TGCGCCAGCAGGACGTCAGGGGCCTCCTACAATGAGCAGTTCTTC CASRTSGASYNEQFF
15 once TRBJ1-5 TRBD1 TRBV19 TGTGCCAGTAATGTTGGGGACAGCAGGAATCAGCCCCAGCATTTT CASNVGDSRNQPQHF
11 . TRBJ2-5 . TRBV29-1 TGCAGCGTTGAATTCGGAGAGACCCAGTACTTC CSVEFGETQYF
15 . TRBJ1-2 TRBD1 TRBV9 TGTGCCAGCAGCGTAGATCCAGGGGGCGCCTATGGCTACACCTTC CASSVDPGGAYGYTF
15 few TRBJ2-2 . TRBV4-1 TGCGCCAGCAGCCAAGATACTACGGGAAGCGGGGAGCTGTTTTTT CASSQDTTGSGELFF
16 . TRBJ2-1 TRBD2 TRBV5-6 TGTGCCAGCAGCATAGGACTAGCGGGACCCTACAATGAGCAGTTCTTC CASSIGLAGPYNEQFF
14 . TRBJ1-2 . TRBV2 TGTGCCAGCAGTGACGTATCAGCGAGCTATGGCTACACCTTC CASSDVSASYGYTF
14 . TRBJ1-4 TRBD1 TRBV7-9 TGTGCCAGCAGCTTGCAGGGGGCGGGTGAAAAACTGTTTTTT CASSLQGAGEKLFF
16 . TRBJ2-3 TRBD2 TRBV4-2 TGTGCCAGCAGCCAGGCTAGCGGGGGGGCGACAGATACGCAGTATTTT CASSQASGGATDTQYF
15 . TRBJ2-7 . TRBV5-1 TGCGCCAGCAGCGCCACGGGGAGGGGGCCGATCGAGCAGTACTTC CASSATGRGPIEQYF
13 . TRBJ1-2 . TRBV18 TGTGCCAGCTCACCCTGGTTCCTCGGGGGCTACACCTTC CASSPWFLGGYTF
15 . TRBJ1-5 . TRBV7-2 TGTGCCAGCAGCTCCCGGGGTGGAAGCAATCAGCCCCAGCATTTT CASSSRGGSNQPQHF
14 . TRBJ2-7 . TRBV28 TGTGCCAGCGGTCGACCGAACTTCCCCTACGAGCAGTACTTC CASGRPNFPYEQYF
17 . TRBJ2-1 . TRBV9 TGTGCCAGCAGCGTAGCTACGGGGGCGCCCTCCTACAATGAGCAGTTCTTC CASSVATGAPSYNEQFF
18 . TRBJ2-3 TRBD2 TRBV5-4 TGTGCCAGCAGCTCGGGACTAGCGGGGGCATCTAGCACAGATACGCAGTATTTT CASSSGLAGASSTDTQYF
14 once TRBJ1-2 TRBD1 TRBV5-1 TGCGCCAGCAGCTTGGTAGGGACAGACTATGGCTACACCTTC CASSLVGTDYGYTF
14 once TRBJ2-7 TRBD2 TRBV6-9 TGTGCCAGCAGAACAACCGGGACTAGCGACGAGCAGTACTTC CASRTTGTSDEQYF
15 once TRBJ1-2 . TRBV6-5 TGTGCCAGCAGTTACGGCACGTCAGACTTCTATGGCTACACCTTC CASSYGTSDFYGYTF
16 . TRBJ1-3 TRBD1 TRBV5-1 TGCGCCAGCAGCCCGGGACAGAAGAGCTCTGGAAACACCATATATTTT CASSPGQKSSGNTIYF
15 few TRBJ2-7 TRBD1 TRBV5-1 TGCGCCAGCAGCTCGGTGACAGGGACCCCCTACGAGCAGTACTTC CASSSVTGTPYEQYF
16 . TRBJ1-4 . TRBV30 TGTGCCTGGAGTGCTCGGTTGGCCGCCCGGCATGAAAAACTGTTTTTT CAWSARLAARHEKLFF
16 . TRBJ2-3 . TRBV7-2 TGTGCCAGCAGCCTCACCCAGCCCCTCCAGTGGGATACGCAGTATTTT CASSLTQPLQWDTQYF
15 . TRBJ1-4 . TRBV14 TGTGCCAGCAGCCCAGAACGGGACTCCCGGGAAAAACTGTTTTTT CASSPERDSREKLFF
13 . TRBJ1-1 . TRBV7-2 TGTGCCAGCAGCTTAGAGAGGAACACTGAAGCTTTCTTT CASSLERNTEAFF
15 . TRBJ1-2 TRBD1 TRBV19 TGTGCCAGTACCAGTCCCGGGACAGGGGCCTATGGCTACACCTTC CASTSPGTGAYGYTF